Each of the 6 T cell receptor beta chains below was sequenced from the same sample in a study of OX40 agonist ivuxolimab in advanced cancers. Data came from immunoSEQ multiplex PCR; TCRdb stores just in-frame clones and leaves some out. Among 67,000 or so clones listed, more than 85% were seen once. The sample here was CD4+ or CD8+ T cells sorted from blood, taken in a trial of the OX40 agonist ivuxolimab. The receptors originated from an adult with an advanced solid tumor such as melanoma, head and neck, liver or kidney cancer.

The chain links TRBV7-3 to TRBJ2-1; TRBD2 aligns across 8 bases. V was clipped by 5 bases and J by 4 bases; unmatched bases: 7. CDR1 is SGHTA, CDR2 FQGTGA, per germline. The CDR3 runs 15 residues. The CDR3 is CASSATSGLYNEQFF. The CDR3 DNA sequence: TGTGCCAGCAGCGCAACTAGCGGTTTATACAATGAGCAGTTCTTC.

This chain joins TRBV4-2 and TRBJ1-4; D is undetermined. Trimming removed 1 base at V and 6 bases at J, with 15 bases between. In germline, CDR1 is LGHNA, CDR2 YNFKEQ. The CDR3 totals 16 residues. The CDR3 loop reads CASSQGRGGEYEKLFF. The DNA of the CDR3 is TGTGCCAGCAGCCAAGGTCGCGGCGGAGAGTATGAAAAACTGTTTTTT.

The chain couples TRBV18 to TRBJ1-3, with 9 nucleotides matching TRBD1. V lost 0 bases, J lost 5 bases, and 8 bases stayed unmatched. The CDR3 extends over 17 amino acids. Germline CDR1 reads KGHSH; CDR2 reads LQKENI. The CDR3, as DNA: TGTGCCAGCTCACCACCCGTGGACAGGGGAGTCAGAAACACCATATATTTT. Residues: CASSPPVDRGVRNTIYF.

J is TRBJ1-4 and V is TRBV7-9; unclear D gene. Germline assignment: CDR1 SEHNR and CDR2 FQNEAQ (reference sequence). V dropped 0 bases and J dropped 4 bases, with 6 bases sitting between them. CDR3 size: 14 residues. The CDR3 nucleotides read TGTGCCAGCAGCTTAGCGGGTGGTAATGAAAAACTGTTTTTT. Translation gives CASSLAGGNEKLFF.

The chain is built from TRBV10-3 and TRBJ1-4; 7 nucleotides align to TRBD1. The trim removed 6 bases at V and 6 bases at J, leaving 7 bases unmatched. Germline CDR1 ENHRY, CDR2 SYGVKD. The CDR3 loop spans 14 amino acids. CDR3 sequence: CAISTGEGDEKLFF. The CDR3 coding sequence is TGTGCCATCAGCACAGGGGAGGGAGATGAAAAACTGTTTTTT.

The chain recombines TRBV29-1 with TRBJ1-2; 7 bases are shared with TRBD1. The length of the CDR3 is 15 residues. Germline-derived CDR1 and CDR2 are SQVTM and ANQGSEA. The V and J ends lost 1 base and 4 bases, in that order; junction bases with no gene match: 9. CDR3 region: CSVEGEGALSYGYTF. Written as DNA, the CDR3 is TGCAGCGTTGAAGGGGAGGGGGCGCTTTCCTATGGCTACACCTTC. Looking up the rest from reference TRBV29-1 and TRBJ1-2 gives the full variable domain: SAVISQKPSRDICQRGTSLTIQCQVDSQVTMMFWYRQQPGQSLTLIATANQGSEATYESGFVIDKFPISRPNLTFSTLTVSNMSPEDSSIYLCSVEGEGALSYGYTFGSGTRLTVV.